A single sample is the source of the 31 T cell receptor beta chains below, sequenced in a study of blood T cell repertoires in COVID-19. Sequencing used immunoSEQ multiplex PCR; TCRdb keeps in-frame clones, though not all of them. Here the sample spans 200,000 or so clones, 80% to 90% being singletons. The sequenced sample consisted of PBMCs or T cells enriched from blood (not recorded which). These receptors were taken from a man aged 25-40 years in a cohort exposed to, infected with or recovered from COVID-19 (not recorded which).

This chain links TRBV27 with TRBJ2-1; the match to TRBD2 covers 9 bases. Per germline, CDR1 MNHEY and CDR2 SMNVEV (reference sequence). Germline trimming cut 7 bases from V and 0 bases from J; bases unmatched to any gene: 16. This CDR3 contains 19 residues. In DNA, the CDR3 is TGTGCCAGCACTGGGGGAAGTCTAGCGGGACTAAGCTCCTACAATGAGCAGTTCTTC. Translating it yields CASTGGSLAGLSSYNEQFF.

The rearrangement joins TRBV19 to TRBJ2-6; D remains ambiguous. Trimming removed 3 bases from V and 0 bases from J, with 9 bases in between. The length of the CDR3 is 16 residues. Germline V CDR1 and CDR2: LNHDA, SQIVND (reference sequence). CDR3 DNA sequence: TGTGCCAGTAGTATTAATCGAGACTCTGGGGCCAACGTCCTGACTTTC. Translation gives CASSINRDSGANVLTF.

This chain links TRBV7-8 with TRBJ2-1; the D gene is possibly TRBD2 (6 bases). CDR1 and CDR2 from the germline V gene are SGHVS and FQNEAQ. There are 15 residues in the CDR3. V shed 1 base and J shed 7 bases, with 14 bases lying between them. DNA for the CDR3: TGTGCCAGCAGCTTAGACGGGAGTGGCGGGAATGAGCAGTTCTTC. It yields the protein CASSLDGSGGNEQFF.

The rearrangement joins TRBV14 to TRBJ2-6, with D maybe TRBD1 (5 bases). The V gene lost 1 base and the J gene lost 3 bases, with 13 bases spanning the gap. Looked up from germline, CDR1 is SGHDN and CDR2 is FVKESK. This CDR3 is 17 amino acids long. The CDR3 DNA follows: TGTGCCAGCAGCCAAGCTATCAGGGCGGATGGGGCCAACGTCCTGACTTTC. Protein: CASSQAIRADGANVLTF. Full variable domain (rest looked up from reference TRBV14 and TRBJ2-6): EAGVTQFPSHSVIEKGQTVTLRCDPISGHDNLYWYRRVMGKEIKFLLHFVKESKQDESGMPNNRFLAERTGGTYSTLKVQPAELEDSGVYFCASSQAIRADGANVLTFGAGSRLTVL.

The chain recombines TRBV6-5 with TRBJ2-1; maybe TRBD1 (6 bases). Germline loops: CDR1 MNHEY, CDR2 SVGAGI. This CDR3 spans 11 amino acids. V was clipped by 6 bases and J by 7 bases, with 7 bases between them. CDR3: CASRRGNEQFF. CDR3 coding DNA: TGTGCCAGCAGGAGGGGGAATGAGCAGTTCTTC.

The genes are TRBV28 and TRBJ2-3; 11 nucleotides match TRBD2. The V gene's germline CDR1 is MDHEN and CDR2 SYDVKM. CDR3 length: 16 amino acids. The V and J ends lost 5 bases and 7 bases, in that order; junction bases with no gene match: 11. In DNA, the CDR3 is TGTGCCAGCAGTCGATATTCTAGCGGGAGGAAAAATACGCAGTATTTT. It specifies CASSRYSSGRKNTQYF.

The CDR3 region is CASSLTHGQPQHF. The CDR3 DNA reads as TGTGCCAGCAGCCTTACCCACGGTCAGCCCCAGCATTTT. The rearrangement joins TRBV11-2 to TRBJ1-5, with D hard to call. The V end was cut by 5 bases, the J end by 6 bases, with 11 bases between. Germline CDR1 SGHAT, CDR2 FQNNGV. This CDR3 has 13 amino acids.

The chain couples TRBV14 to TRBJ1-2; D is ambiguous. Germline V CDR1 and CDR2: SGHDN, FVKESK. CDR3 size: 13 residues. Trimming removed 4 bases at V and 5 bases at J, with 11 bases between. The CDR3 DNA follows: TGTGCCAGCAGCCGACAACCCTTTTATGGCTACACCTTC. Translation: CASSRQPFYGYTF.

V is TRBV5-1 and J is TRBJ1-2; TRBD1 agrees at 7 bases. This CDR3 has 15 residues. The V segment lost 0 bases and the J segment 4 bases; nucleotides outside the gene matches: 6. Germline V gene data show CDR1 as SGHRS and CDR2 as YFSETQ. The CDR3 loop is CASSLAGTVLYGYTF. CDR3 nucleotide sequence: TGCGCCAGCAGCTTGGCAGGGACAGTACTCTATGGCTACACCTTC.

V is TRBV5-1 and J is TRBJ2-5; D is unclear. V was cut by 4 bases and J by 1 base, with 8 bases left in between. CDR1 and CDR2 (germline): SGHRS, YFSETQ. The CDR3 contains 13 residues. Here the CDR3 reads CASSLLLQETQYF. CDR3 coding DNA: TGCGCCAGCAGCCTCCTCCTCCAAGAGACCCAGTACTTC.

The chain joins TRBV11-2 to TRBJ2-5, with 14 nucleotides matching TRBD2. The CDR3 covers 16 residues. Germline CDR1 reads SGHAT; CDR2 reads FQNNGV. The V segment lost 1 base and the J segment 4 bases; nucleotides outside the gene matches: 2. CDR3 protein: CASSLGTSGRIETQYF. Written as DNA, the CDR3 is TGTGCCAGCAGCTTAGGGACTAGCGGGAGGATAGAGACCCAGTACTTC.

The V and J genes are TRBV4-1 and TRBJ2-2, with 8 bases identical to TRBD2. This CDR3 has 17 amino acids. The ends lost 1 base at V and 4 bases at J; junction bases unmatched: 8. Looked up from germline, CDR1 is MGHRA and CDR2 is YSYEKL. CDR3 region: CASSQVIAGWVTGELFF. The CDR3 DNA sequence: TGCGCCAGCAGCCAAGTTATAGCGGGATGGGTCACCGGGGAGCTGTTTTTT.

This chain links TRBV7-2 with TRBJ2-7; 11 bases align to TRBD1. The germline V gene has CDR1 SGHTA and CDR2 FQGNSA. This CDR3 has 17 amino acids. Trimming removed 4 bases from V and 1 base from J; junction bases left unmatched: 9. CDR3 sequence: CASSSPRDRGISYEQYF. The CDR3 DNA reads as TGTGCCAGCAGCTCACCGCGGGACAGGGGGATATCCTACGAGCAGTACTTC. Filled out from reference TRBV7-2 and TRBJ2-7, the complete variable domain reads GAGVSQSPSNKVTEKGKDVELRCDPISGHTALYWYRQSLGQGLEFLIYFQGNSAPDKSGLPSDRFSAERTGGSVSTLTIQRTQQEDSAVYLCASSSPRDRGISYEQYFGPGTRLTVT.

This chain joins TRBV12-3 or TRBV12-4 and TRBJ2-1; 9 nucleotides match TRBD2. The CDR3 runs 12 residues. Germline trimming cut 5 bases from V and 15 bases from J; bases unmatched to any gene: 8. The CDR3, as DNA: TGTGCCAGCAGTCAGCAAGCGGGAGGTCGGTTCTTC. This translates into CASSQQAGGRFF.

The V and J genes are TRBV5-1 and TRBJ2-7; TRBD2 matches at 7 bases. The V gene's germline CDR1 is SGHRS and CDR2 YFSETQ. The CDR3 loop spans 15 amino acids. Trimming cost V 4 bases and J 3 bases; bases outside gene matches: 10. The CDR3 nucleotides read TGCGCCAGCAGCATAGGAGCGGGACCGGACTACGAGCAGTACTTC. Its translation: CASSIGAGPDYEQYF.

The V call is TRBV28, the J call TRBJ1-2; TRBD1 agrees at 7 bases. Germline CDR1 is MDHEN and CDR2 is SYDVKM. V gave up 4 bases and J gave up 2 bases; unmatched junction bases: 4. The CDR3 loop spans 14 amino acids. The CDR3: CASSWRGQNYGYTF. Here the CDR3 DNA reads TGTGCCAGCAGTTGGAGGGGACAGAACTATGGCTACACCTTC.

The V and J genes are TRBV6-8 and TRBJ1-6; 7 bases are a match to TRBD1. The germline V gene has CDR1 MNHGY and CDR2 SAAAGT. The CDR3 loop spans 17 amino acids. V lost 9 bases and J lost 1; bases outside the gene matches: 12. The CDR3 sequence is CARGEDRAFSYNSPLHF. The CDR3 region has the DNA TGTGCCAGGGGGGAAGACAGGGCCTTTTCCTATAATTCACCCCTCCACTTT.

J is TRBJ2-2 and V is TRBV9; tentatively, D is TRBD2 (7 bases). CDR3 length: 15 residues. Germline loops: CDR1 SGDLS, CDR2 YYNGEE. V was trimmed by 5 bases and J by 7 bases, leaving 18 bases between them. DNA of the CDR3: TGTGCCAGCAGGTCCGGGGGGCCCGGGAACGGGGAGCTGTTTTTT. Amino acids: CASRSGGPGNGELFF. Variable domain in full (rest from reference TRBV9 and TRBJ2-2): DSGVTQTPKHLITATGQRVTLRCSPRSGDLSVYWYQQSLDQGLQFLIQYYNGEERAKGNILERFSAQQFPDLHSELNLSSLELGDSALYFCASRSGGPGNGELFFGEGSRLTVL.

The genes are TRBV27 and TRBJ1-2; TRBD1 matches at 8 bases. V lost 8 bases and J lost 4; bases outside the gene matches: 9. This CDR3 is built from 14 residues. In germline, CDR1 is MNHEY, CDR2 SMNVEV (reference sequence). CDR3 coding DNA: TGTGCCAGCGCCCGAGACAGGGGAATCTATGGCTACACCTTC. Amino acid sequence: CASARDRGIYGYTF.

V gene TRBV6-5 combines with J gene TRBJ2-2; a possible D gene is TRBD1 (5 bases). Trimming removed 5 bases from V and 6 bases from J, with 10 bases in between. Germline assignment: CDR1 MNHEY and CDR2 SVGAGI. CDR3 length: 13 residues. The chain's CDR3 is CASSTRVAGELFF. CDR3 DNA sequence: TGTGCCAGCAGTACCAGGGTTGCCGGGGAGCTGTTTTTT.

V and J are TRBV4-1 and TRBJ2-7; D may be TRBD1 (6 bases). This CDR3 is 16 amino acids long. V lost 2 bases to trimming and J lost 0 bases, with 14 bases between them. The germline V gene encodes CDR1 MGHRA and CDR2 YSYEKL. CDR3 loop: CASSQLRDTDSYEQYF. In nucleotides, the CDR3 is TGCGCCAGCAGCCAATTAAGGGACACCGACTCCTACGAGCAGTACTTC.

The CDR3 loop is CSSDRGPRYGYTF. The CDR3 region has the DNA TGCAGCTCTGACAGGGGCCCTCGCTATGGCTACACCTTC. The rearrangement uses TRBV29-1 and TRBJ1-2; TRBD1 matches at 8 bases. This CDR3 comprises 13 residues. V shed 8 bases and J 4 bases; nucleotides not matched to a gene: 9. The germline CDR1 and CDR2 sequences are SQVTM and ANQGSEA. Based on the CDR3 plus reference TRBV29-1 and TRBJ1-2, the full variable domain is SAVISQKPSRDICQRGTSLTIQCQVDSQVTMMFWYRQQPGQSLTLIATANQGSEATYESGFVIDKFPISRPNLTFSTLTVSNMSPEDSSIYLCSSDRGPRYGYTFGSGTRLTVV.

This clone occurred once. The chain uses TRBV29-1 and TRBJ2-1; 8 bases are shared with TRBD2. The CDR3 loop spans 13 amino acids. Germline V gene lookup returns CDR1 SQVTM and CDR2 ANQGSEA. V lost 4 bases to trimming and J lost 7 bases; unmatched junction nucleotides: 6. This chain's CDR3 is CSVVAGGGNEQFF. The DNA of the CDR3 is TGCAGCGTTGTTGCGGGGGGAGGGAATGAGCAGTTCTTC.

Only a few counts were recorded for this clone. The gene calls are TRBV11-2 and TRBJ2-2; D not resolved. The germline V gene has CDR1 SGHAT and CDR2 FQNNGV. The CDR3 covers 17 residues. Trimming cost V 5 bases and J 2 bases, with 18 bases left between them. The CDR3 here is CASSPSPLLGNTGELFF. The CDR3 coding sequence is TGTGCCAGCAGCCCATCCCCTCTTCTAGGTAACACCGGGGAGCTGTTTTTT.

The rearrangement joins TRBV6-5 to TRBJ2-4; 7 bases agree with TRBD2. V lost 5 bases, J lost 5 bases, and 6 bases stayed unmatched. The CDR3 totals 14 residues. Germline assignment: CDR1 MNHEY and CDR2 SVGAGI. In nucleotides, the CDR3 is TGTGCCAGCAGTCGCGGGCTAGCGGAAAACATTCAGTACTTC. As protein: CASSRGLAENIQYF.

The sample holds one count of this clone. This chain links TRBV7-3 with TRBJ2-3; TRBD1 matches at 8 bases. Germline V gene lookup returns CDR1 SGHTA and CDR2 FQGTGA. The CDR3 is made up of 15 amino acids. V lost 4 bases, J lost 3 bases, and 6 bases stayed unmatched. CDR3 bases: TGTGCCAGCAGCTCGGGCAGGGGGCCTACAGATACGCAGTATTTT. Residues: CASSSGRGPTDTQYF.

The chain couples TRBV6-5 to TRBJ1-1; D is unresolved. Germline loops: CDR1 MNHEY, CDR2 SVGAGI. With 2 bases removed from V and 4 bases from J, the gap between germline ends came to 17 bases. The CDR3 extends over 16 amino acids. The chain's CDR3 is CASSYSFEVLGTEAFF. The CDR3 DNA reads TGTGCCAGCAGTTACAGCTTTGAGGTTTTGGGCACTGAAGCTTTCTTT.

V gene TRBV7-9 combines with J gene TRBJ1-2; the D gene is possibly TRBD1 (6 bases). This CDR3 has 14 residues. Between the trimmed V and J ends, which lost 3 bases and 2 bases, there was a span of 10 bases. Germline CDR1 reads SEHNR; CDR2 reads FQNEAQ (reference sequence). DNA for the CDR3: TGTGCCAGCAGCTTCGAGGGGGGGAACTATGGCTACACCTTC. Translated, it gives CASSFEGGNYGYTF.

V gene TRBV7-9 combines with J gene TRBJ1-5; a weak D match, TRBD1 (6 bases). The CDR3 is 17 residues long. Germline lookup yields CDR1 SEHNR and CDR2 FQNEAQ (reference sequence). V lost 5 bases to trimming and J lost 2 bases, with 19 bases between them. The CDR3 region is CASSPPGTNTRNQPQHF. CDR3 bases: TGTGCCAGCAGCCCGCCCGGGACAAACACACGCAATCAGCCCCAGCATTTT.

CDR3 nucleotide sequence: TGTGCCAGCAGCCAGCAAGACAGGGGCCATGCCTACGAGCAGTACTTC. Amino acids: CASSQQDRGHAYEQYF. The chain links TRBV4-2 to TRBJ2-7; TRBD1 aligns across 8 bases. J was trimmed by 2 bases and V by 3 bases; bases with no gene match: 9. The CDR3 extends over 16 amino acids. Germline V gives CDR1 LGHNA, CDR2 YNFKEQ.

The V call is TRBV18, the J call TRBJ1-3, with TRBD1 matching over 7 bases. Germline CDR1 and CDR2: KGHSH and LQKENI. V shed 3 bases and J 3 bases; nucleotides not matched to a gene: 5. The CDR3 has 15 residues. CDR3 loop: CASSPATGNGNTIYF. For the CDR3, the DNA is TGTGCCAGCTCACCCGCGACAGGGAATGGAAACACCATATATTTT.